A selection of T cell receptor beta chains follows, all from one sample in a study of cytomegalovirus exposure and HLA in healthy donors. Only in-frame clones appear in the TCRdb table, and some are missing; sequencing was by immunoSEQ multiplex PCR. Of around 150,000 clones listed, approximately 77% are singletons. The sequenced sample consisted of PBMCs. These receptors were taken from a man aged 50-59 years in good health and CMV-seropositive. Both conserved end residues are part of each CDR3. The D gene is left open where the match is weak. Part of the rows lack a size; the others show once, few, many or a class for expanded clones.

CDR3 protein: CASSPSAGERYEQYF
CDR3 DNA: TGTGCCAGCTCACCATCAGCGGGGGAGCGTTACGAGCAGTACTTC
V gene: TRBV18
D gene: TRBD2
J gene: TRBJ2-7
clone size: NA

CDR3 protein: CASSLPSGGYEQYF
CDR3 DNA: TGTGCCAGCAGTCTCCCGTCCGGGGGCTACGAGCAGTACTTC
V gene: TRBV6-4
D gene: NA
J gene: TRBJ2-7
clone size: NA

CDR3 protein: CSVESRTNEKLFF
CDR3 DNA: TGCAGCGTTGAGAGTAGAACTAATGAAAAACTGTTTTTT
V gene: TRBV29-1
D gene: NA
J gene: TRBJ1-4
clone size: NA

CDR3 protein: CASSLQVPTAPYEQYF
CDR3 DNA: TGTGCCAGCAGCTTACAGGTCCCAACAGCTCCCTACGAGCAGTACTTC
V gene: TRBV7-2
D gene: NA
J gene: TRBJ2-7
clone size: NA

CDR3 protein: CASSPYDRSYEQYF
CDR3 DNA: TGTGCCAGCAGCCCGTATGACAGATCCTACGAGCAGTACTTC
V gene: TRBV4-2
D gene: NA
J gene: TRBJ2-7
clone size: NA

CDR3 protein: CASSLTSGGETQYF
CDR3 DNA: TGTGCCAGCAGCTTGACTAGCGGGGGAGAGACCCAGTACTTC
V gene: TRBV7-8
D gene: TRBD2
J gene: TRBJ2-5
clone size: NA

CDR3 protein: CASSLQPVGGRDYGYTF
CDR3 DNA: TGTGCCAGCAGCTTACAACCCGTGGGAGGGAGGGATTATGGCTACACCTTC
V gene: TRBV7-6
D gene: NA
J gene: TRBJ1-2
clone size: NA

CDR3 protein: CASSPSGQGRGYTF
CDR3 DNA: TGTGCCAGCAGCCCTAGCGGACAGGGTCGCGGCTACACCTTC
V gene: TRBV28
D gene: TRBD1
J gene: TRBJ1-2
clone size: NA

CDR3 protein: CASRSLTEQYF
CDR3 DNA: TGTGCCAGCAGATCCCTGACAGAGCAGTACTTC
V gene: TRBV28
D gene: NA
J gene: TRBJ2-7
clone size: NA

CDR3 protein: CSAWTGNTIYF
CDR3 DNA: TGCAGTGCTTGGACAGGAAACACCATATATTTT
V gene: TRBV20-1
D gene: NA
J gene: TRBJ1-3
clone size: NA

CDR3 protein: CASSGGQGEAFF
CDR3 DNA: TGTGCCAGCAGTGGCGGACAGGGCGAAGCTTTCTTT
V gene: TRBV6-4
D gene: TRBD1
J gene: TRBJ1-1
clone size: NA

CDR3 protein: CASSPRQVSDANTGELFF
CDR3 DNA: TGTGCCAGCTCACCAAGGCAGGTTTCCGATGCGAACACCGGGGAGCTGTTTTTT
V gene: TRBV18
D gene: NA
J gene: TRBJ2-2
clone size: NA

CDR3 protein: CAWSKVAGATDTQYF
CDR3 DNA: TGTGCCTGGTCAAAGGTAGCGGGGGCCACAGATACGCAGTATTTT
V gene: TRBV30
D gene: TRBD2
J gene: TRBJ2-3
clone size: NA

CDR3 protein: CANEGRNTEAFF
CDR3 DNA: TGTGCCAACGAGGGCAGAAACACTGAAGCTTTCTTT
V gene: TRBV28
D gene: NA
J gene: TRBJ1-1
clone size: few

CDR3 protein: CASSPPGTHTGELFF
CDR3 DNA: TGTGCCAGCAGCCCTCCCGGGACTCACACCGGGGAGCTGTTTTTT
V gene: TRBV7-3
D gene: NA
J gene: TRBJ2-2
clone size: NA

CDR3 protein: CASSVGQGYNIQYF
CDR3 DNA: TGTGCCAGCAGCGTAGGACAGGGGTACAACATTCAGTACTTC
V gene: TRBV9
D gene: TRBD1
J gene: TRBJ2-4
clone size: NA

CDR3 protein: CASSQEPLIRGNEQFF
CDR3 DNA: TGCGCCAGCAGCCAAGAGCCCCTAATAAGAGGGAATGAGCAGTTCTTC
V gene: TRBV4-1
D gene: NA
J gene: TRBJ2-1
clone size: NA

CDR3 protein: CAISESRREGTSYEQYF
CDR3 DNA: TGTGCCATCAGTGAGTCCCGACGGGAGGGGACCTCCTACGAGCAGTACTTC
V gene: TRBV10-3
D gene: TRBD2
J gene: TRBJ2-7
clone size: NA

CDR3 protein: CASSFRGSYNEQFF
CDR3 DNA: TGTGCCAGCAGCTTTAGGGGAAGCTACAATGAGCAGTTCTTC
V gene: TRBV11-2
D gene: NA
J gene: TRBJ2-1
clone size: NA

CDR3 protein: CASSPGRYEQYF
CDR3 DNA: TGTGCCAGCTCACCGGGGCGCTACGAGCAGTACTTC
V gene: TRBV18
D gene: NA
J gene: TRBJ2-7
clone size: NA

CDR3 protein: CASSLLTGAVVKLFF
CDR3 DNA: TGTGCCAGTAGCCTACTCACAGGGGCGGTGGTAAAACTGTTTTTT
V gene: TRBV19
D gene: TRBD1
J gene: TRBJ1-4
clone size: NA

CDR3 protein: CASSLDRVPNSPLHF
CDR3 DNA: TGTGCCAGCAGCTTGGACCGGGTCCCCAATTCACCCCTCCACTTT
V gene: TRBV5-4
D gene: NA
J gene: TRBJ1-6
clone size: NA

CDR3 protein: CASSTTVANYGYTF
CDR3 DNA: TGTGCCAGTAGTACGACAGTGGCTAACTATGGCTACACCTTC
V gene: TRBV19
D gene: NA
J gene: TRBJ1-2
clone size: NA

CDR3 protein: CASRTSGVYNEQFF
CDR3 DNA: TGCGCCAGCAGGACTAGCGGGGTATACAATGAGCAGTTCTTC
V gene: TRBV5-1
D gene: TRBD2
J gene: TRBJ2-1
clone size: NA

CDR3 protein: CASSQEGVAGGVDTQYF
CDR3 DNA: TGTGCCAGCAGCCAAGAGGGTGTAGCGGGGGGGGTAGATACGCAGTATTTT
V gene: TRBV4-2
D gene: TRBD2
J gene: TRBJ2-3
clone size: NA

CDR3 protein: CSVEGSVRDDYGYTF
CDR3 DNA: TGCAGCGTTGAAGGTAGTGTGAGGGATGACTATGGCTACACCTTC
V gene: TRBV29-1
D gene: NA
J gene: TRBJ1-2
clone size: once

CDR3 protein: CASSLETGANTEAFF
CDR3 DNA: TGCGCCAGCAGCTTGGAGACAGGAGCTAACACTGAAGCTTTCTTT
V gene: TRBV5-1
D gene: NA
J gene: TRBJ1-1
clone size: NA

CDR3 protein: CASSQPGTSEGFTDTQYF
CDR3 DNA: TGTGCCAGCAGCCAACCCGGGACTAGCGAGGGTTTCACAGATACGCAGTATTTT
V gene: TRBV4-2
D gene: TRBD2
J gene: TRBJ2-3
clone size: NA

CDR3 protein: CASSRGQVYNEQFF
CDR3 DNA: TGCGCCAGCAGTAGGGGACAGGTCTACAATGAGCAGTTCTTC
V gene: TRBV10-2
D gene: TRBD1
J gene: TRBJ2-1
clone size: once

CDR3 protein: CASSAWTDYYNEQFF
CDR3 DNA: TGTGCCAGCAGCGCCTGGACAGATTACTACAATGAGCAGTTCTTC
V gene: TRBV9
D gene: NA
J gene: TRBJ2-1
clone size: few

CDR3 protein: CASKTQGIGYTF
CDR3 DNA: TGTGCCAGCAAAACACAGGGAATTGGCTACACCTTC
V gene: TRBV27
D gene: NA
J gene: TRBJ1-2
clone size: NA

CDR3 protein: CASRDGQGGNQPQHF
CDR3 DNA: TGTGCCAGCAGAGATGGACAGGGGGGGAATCAGCCCCAGCATTTT
V gene: TRBV6-6
D gene: TRBD1
J gene: TRBJ1-5
clone size: NA

CDR3 protein: CASSEQGEIYNSPLHF
CDR3 DNA: TGTGCCAGCAGCGAACAGGGGGAAATCTATAATTCACCCCTCCACTTT
V gene: TRBV11-2
D gene: TRBD1
J gene: TRBJ1-6
clone size: NA

CDR3 protein: CASSLTNRPGETQYF
CDR3 DNA: TGTGCCAGCAGCTTAACCAACCGCCCAGGGGAGACCCAGTACTTC
V gene: TRBV7-3
D gene: NA
J gene: TRBJ2-5
clone size: NA

CDR3 protein: CASSTIAGGLATQYF
CDR3 DNA: TGTGCCAGTAGTACCATCGCGGGGGGGCTTGCGACCCAGTACTTC
V gene: TRBV19
D gene: TRBD2
J gene: TRBJ2-5
clone size: NA

CDR3 protein: CASSFRSGDGYTF
CDR3 DNA: TGTGCCAGCAGCTTTAGATCCGGGGATGGCTACACCTTC
V gene: TRBV5-6
D gene: NA
J gene: TRBJ1-2
clone size: NA

CDR3 protein: CASSLKEVTRGNTIYF
CDR3 DNA: TGTGCCAGCAGCTTAAAGGAGGTGACGAGAGGAAACACCATATATTTT
V gene: TRBV7-9
D gene: NA
J gene: TRBJ1-3
clone size: few

CDR3 protein: CASGEGQGDTQYF
CDR3 DNA: TGTGCCAGCGGGGAGGGCCAGGGAGATACGCAGTATTTT
V gene: TRBV6-5
D gene: TRBD2
J gene: TRBJ2-3
clone size: NA

CDR3 protein: CASSPLGQGDSPLHF
CDR3 DNA: TGTGCCAGCTCACCCCTTGGACAGGGTGATTCACCCCTCCACTTT
V gene: TRBV18
D gene: TRBD1
J gene: TRBJ1-6
clone size: NA

CDR3 protein: CASSLDRARDQPQHF
CDR3 DNA: TGTGCCAGCAGCTTAGACAGGGCCCGGGATCAGCCCCAGCATTTT
V gene: TRBV7-9
D gene: NA
J gene: TRBJ1-5
clone size: NA

CDR3 protein: CASSWRQVSSYEQYF
CDR3 DNA: TGTGCCAGCAGCTGGCGACAGGTTTCCTCCTACGAGCAGTACTTC
V gene: TRBV7-2
D gene: NA
J gene: TRBJ2-7
clone size: once

CDR3 protein: CASSIRRWTDLNEKLFF
CDR3 DNA: TGTGCCAGCAGCATAAGAAGATGGACAGATCTTAATGAAAAACTGTTTTTT
V gene: TRBV7-8
D gene: NA
J gene: TRBJ1-4
clone size: once

CDR3 protein: CASSQTPTGQSLFF
CDR3 DNA: TGTGCCAGCAGTCAGACCCCGACAGGCCAATCACTGTTTTTT
V gene: TRBV11-2
D gene: NA
J gene: TRBJ1-4
clone size: once

CDR3 protein: CASSLVPSSYNSPLHF
CDR3 DNA: TGTGCCAGCAGCTTAGTACCGAGCTCCTATAATTCACCCCTCCACTTT
V gene: TRBV7-6
D gene: NA
J gene: TRBJ1-6
clone size: NA

CDR3 protein: CASSILPGTGGDGYTF
CDR3 DNA: TGTGCCAGCAGCATCCTACCCGGGACAGGGGGCGATGGCTACACCTTC
V gene: TRBV5-6
D gene: TRBD1
J gene: TRBJ1-2
clone size: NA

CDR3 protein: CASSLRRAGNTIYF
CDR3 DNA: TGTGCCAGCAGTTTACGGAGGGCTGGAAACACCATATATTTT
V gene: TRBV27
D gene: NA
J gene: TRBJ1-3
clone size: NA

CDR3 protein: CASSLHLAGGSGYTF
CDR3 DNA: TGTGCCAGCAGTCTCCACCTGGCAGGGGGCTCCGGCTACACCTTC
V gene: TRBV28
D gene: TRBD1
J gene: TRBJ1-2
clone size: NA

CDR3 protein: CASSLHDSNTEAFF
CDR3 DNA: TGTGCCAGCAGTTTACATGACTCGAACACTGAAGCTTTCTTT
V gene: TRBV27
D gene: NA
J gene: TRBJ1-1
clone size: NA

CDR3 protein: CATSSRTGRVGYGYTF
CDR3 DNA: TGTGCCACCAGCAGCCGGACAGGGAGGGTTGGCTATGGCTACACCTTC
V gene: TRBV15
D gene: TRBD1
J gene: TRBJ1-2
clone size: NA

CDR3 protein: CASHRGPNYGYTF
CDR3 DNA: TGCGCCAGCCACAGGGGACCAAACTATGGCTACACCTTC
V gene: TRBV10-2
D gene: TRBD1
J gene: TRBJ1-2
clone size: NA

CDR3 protein: CASSLDYTDTQYF
CDR3 DNA: TGTGCCAGCAGTCTAGACTACACAGATACGCAGTATTTT
V gene: TRBV6-5
D gene: NA
J gene: TRBJ2-3
clone size: NA

CDR3 protein: CASSLGLGAREKLFF
CDR3 DNA: TGTGCCAGCAGCTTAGGGCTGGGGGCGCGAGAAAAACTGTTTTTT
V gene: TRBV7-9
D gene: NA
J gene: TRBJ1-4
clone size: NA

CDR3 protein: CASSFAGEKLFF
CDR3 DNA: TGTGCCAGCAGCTTCGCAGGGGAAAAACTGTTTTTT
V gene: TRBV7-2
D gene: NA
J gene: TRBJ1-4
clone size: once

CDR3 protein: CASRWTGNTEAFF
CDR3 DNA: TGTGCCAGCAGATGGACAGGGAACACTGAAGCTTTCTTT
V gene: TRBV5-6
D gene: TRBD1
J gene: TRBJ1-1
clone size: NA